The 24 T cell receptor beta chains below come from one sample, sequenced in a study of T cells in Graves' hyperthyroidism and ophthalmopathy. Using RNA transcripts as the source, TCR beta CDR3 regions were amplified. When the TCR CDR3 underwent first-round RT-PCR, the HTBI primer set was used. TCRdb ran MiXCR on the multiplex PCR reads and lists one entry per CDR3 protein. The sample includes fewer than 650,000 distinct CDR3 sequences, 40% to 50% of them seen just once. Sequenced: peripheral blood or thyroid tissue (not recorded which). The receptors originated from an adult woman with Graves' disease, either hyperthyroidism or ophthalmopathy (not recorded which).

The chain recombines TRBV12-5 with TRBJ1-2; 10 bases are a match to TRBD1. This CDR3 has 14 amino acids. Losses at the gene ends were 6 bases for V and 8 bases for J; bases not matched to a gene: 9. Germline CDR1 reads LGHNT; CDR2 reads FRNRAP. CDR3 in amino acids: CASGAGTGVFGYTF. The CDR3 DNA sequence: TGTGCTAGTGGGGCCGGGACAGGGGTTTTCGGCTACACCTTC. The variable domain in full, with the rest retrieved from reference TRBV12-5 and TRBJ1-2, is DARVTQTPRHKVTEMGQEVTMRCQPILGHNTVFWYRQTMMQGLELLAYFRNRAPLDDSGMPKDRFSAEMPDATLATLKIQPSEPRDSAVYFCASGAGTGVFGYTFGSGTRLTVV.

CDR3 sequence: CASSVDGGDETQYF. CDR3 nucleotides: TGTGCCAGCAGCGTAGATGGGGGTGATGAGACCCAGTACTTC. V is TRBV9 and J is TRBJ2-5, with D perhaps matching TRBD1 or TRBD2 (5 bases each). Per the germline V gene, CDR1 is SGDLS and CDR2 is YYNGEE. V lost 0 bases and J lost 5, with 11 bases in between. This CDR3 spans 14 amino acids.

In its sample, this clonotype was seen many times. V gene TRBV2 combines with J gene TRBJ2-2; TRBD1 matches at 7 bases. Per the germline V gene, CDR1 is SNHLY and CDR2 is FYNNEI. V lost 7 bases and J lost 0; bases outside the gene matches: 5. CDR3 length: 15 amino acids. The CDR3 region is CASTLDRANTGELFF. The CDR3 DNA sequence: TGTGCCAGCACCCTTGACAGGGCGAACACCGGGGAGCTGTTTTTT. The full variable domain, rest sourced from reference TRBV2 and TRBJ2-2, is EPEVTQTPSHQVTQMGQEVILRCVPISNHLYFYWYRQILGQKVEFLVSFYNNEISEKSEIFDDQFSVERPDGSNFTLKIRSTKLEDSAMYFCASTLDRANTGELFFGEGSRLTVL.

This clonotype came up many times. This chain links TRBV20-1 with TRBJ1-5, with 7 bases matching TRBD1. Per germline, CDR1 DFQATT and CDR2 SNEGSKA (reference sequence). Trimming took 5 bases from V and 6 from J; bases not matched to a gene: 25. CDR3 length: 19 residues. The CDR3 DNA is TGCAGTGCTGTACGGTCCGTCTGGAGCTCGACAGGGACTTTTCAGCCCCAGCATTTT. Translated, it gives CSAVRSVWSSTGTFQPQHF.

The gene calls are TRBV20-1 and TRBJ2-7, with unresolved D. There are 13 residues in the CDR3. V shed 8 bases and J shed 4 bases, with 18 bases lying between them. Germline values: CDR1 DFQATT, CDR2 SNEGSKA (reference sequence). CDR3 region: CSPILVDSYEQYF. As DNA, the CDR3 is TGCAGTCCGATCCTGGTTGATTCTTACGAGCAGTACTTC.

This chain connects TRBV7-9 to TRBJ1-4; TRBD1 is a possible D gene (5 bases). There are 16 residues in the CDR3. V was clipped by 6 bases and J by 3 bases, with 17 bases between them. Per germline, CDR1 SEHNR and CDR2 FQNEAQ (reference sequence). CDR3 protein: CASSFPRRGANEKLFF. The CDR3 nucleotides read TGTGCCAGCAGTTTCCCGAGAAGGGGTGCTAATGAAAAACTGTTTTTT.

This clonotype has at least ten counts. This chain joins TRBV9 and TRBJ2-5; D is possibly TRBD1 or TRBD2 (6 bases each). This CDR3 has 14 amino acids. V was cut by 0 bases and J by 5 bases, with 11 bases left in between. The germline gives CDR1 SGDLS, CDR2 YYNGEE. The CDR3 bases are TGTGCCAGCAGCGTAGGGGGGGCCGGGGAGACCCAGTACTTC. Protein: CASSVGGAGETQYF.

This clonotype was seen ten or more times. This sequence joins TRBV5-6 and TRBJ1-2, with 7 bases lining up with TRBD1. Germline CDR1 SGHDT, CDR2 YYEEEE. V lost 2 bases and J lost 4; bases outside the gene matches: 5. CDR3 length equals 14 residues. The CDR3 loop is CASSFNPGGYGYTF. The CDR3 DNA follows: TGTGCCAGCAGCTTCAATCCAGGGGGCTATGGCTACACCTTC.

The CDR3 nucleotides are TGTGCCAGCAGCGCTACGGCGGGCCACGATAAGACTGAAAAACTGTTTTTT. This translates into CASSATAGHDKTEKLFF. This chain links TRBV7-2 with TRBJ1-4; D not resolved. The CDR3 spans 17 residues. V was pared by 5 bases and J by 7 bases, with 23 bases between. The germline V gene has CDR1 SGHTA and CDR2 FQGNSA.

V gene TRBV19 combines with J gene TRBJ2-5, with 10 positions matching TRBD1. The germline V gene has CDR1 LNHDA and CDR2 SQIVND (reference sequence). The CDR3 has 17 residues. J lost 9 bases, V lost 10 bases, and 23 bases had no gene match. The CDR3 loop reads CATRTGTGANSNQPQYF. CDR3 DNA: TGTGCCACCCGAACCGGGACAGGGGCCAATAGCAATCAGCCCCAGTACTTC.

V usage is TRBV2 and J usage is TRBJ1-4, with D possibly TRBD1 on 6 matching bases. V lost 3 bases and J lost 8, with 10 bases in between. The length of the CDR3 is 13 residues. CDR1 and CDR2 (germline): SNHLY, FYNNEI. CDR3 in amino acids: CASSEPRGEKLFF. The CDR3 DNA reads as TGTGCCAGCAGTGAGCCAAGGGGGGAAAAACTGTTTTTT. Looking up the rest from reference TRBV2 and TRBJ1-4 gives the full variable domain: EPEVTQTPSHQVTQMGQEVILRCVPISNHLYFYWYRQILGQKVEFLVSFYNNEISEKSEIFDDQFSVERPDGSNFTLKIRSTKLEDSAMYFCASSEPRGEKLFFGSGTQLSVL.

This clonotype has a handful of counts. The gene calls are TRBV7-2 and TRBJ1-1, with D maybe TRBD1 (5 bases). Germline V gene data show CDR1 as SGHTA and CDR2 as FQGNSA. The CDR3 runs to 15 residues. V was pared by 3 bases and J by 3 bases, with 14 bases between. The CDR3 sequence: CASSFLDSRDTEAFF. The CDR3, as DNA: TGTGCCAGCAGCTTTCTTGACAGTCGAGACACTGAAGCTTTCTTT.

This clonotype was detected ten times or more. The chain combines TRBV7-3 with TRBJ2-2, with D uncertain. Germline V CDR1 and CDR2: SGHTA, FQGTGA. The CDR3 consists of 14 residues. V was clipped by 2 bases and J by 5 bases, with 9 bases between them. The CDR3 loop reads CASSLLGGTGELFF. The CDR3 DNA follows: TGTGCCAGCAGCTTATTGGGTGGAACCGGGGAGCTGTTTTTT.

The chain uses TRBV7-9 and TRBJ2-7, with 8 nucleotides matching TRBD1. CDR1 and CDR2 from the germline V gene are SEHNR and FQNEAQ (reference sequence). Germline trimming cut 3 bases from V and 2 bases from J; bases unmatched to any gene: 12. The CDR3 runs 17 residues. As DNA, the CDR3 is TGTGCCAGCAGCTTGAGTGGGACAGGCGTGGTCGCCTACGAGCAGTACTTC. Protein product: CASSLSGTGVVAYEQYF. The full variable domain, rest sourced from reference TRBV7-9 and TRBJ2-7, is DTGVSQNPRHKITKRGQNVTFRCDPISEHNRLYWYRQTLGQGPEFLTYFQNEAQLEKSRLLSDRFSAERPKGSFSTLEIQRTEQGDSAMYLCASSLSGTGVVAYEQYFGPGTRLTVT.

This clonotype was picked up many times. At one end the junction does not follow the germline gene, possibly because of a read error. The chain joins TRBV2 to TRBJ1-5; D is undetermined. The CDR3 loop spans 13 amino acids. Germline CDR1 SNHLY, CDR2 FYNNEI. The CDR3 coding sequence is TGTGCCGGCAGAGTGGCAGCCCGCTCGCCCCAGCATTTT. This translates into CAGRVAARSPQHF.

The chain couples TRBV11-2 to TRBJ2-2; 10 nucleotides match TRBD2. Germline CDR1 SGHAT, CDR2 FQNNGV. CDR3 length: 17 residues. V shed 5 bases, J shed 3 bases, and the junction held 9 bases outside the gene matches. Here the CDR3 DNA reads TGTGCCAGCAGCCCACCCGGGACTAGCGATTACACCGGGGAGCTGTTTTTT. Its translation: CASSPPGTSDYTGELFF.

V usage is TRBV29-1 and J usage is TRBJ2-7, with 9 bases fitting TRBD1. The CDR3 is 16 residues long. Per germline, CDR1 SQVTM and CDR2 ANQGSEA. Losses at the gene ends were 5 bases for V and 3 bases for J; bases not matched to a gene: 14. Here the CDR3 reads CSVRGGGQGSFYEQYF. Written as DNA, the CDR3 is TGCAGCGTTCGCGGAGGGGGACAGGGTAGTTTCTACGAGCAGTACTTC.

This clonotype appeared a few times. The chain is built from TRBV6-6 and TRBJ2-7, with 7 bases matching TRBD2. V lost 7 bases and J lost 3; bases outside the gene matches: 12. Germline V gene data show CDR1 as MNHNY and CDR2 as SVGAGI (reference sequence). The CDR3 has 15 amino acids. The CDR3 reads CASNSPGEGYYEQYF. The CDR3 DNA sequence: TGTGCCAGCAATTCACCGGGGGAGGGGTACTACGAGCAGTACTTC.

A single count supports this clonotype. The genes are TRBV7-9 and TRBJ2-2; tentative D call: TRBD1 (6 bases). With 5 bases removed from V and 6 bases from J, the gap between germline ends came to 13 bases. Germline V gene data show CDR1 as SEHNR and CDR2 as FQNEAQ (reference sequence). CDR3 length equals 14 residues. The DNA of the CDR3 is TGTGCCAGCAGCCCCAGGGGATCGGCCGGGGAGCTGTTTTTT. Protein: CASSPRGSAGELFF.

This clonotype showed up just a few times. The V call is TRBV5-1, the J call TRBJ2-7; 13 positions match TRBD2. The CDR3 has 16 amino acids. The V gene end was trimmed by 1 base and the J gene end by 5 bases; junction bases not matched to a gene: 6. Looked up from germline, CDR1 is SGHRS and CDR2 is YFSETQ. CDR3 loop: CASSLTSGRAVHEQYF. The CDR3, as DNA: TGCGCCAGCAGCTTGACTAGCGGGAGGGCGGTCCACGAGCAGTACTTC.

CDR3 amino acids: CASSQIQGYSEAFF. For the CDR3, the DNA is TGTGCCAGCAGCCAGATCCAGGGCTACTCTGAAGCTTTCTTT. This chain joins TRBV7-9 and TRBJ1-1; D is possibly TRBD1 (5 bases). Trimming pared 5 bases from V and 6 bases from J, leaving 16 bases between. CDR1 and CDR2 from the germline V gene are SEHNR and FQNEAQ (reference sequence). There are 14 residues in the CDR3.

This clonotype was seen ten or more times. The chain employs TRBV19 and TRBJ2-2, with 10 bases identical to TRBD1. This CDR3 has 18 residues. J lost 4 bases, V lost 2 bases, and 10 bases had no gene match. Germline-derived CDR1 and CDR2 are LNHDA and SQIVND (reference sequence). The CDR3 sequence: CASSILAEGTGVTGELFF. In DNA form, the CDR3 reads TGTGCCAGTAGTATACTAGCGGAAGGGACAGGGGTCACCGGGGAGCTGTTTTTT.

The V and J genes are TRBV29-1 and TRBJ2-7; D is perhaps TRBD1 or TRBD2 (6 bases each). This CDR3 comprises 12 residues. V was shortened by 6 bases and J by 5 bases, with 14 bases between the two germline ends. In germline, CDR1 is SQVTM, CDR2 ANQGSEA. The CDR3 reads CSVKGGLNEQYF. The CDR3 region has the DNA TGCAGCGTAAAGGGGGGACTGAACGAGCAGTACTTC.

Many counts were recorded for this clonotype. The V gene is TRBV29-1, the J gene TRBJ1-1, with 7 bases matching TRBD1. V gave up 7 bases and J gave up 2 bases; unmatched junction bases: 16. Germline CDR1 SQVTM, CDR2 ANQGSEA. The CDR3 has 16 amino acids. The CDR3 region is CSGRDHRDSYNTEAFF. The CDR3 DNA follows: TGCAGCGGACGCGACCACCGGGACAGCTACAACACTGAAGCTTTCTTT. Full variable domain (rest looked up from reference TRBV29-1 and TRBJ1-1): SAVISQKPSRDICQRGTSLTIQCQVDSQVTMMFWYRQQPGQSLTLIATANQGSEATYESGFVIDKFPISRPNLTFSTLTVSNMSPEDSSIYLCSGRDHRDSYNTEAFFGQGTRLTVV.